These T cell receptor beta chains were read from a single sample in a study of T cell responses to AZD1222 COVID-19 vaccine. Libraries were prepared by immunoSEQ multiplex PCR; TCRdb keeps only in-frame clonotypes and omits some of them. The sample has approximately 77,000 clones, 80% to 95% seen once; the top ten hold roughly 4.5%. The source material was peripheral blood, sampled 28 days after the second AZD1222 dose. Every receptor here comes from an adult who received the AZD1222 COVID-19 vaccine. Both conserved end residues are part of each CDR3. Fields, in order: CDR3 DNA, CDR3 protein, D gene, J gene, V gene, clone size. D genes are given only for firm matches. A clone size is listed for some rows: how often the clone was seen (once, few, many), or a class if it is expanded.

CDR3 DNA: TGTGCCAGCAGTTCGCCGACAGGAGGGGGAGCAGAGACCCAGTACTTC
CDR3 protein: CASSSPTGGGAETQYF
D gene: -
J gene: TRBJ2-5
V gene: TRBV28
clone size: -

CDR3 DNA: TGTGCCACCAGTGATTTGGGAACAGGGAACCAAGAGACCCAGTACTTC
CDR3 protein: CATSDLGTGNQETQYF
D gene: -
J gene: TRBJ2-5
V gene: TRBV24-1
clone size: -

CDR3 DNA: TGCGCCAGCAGCGAGGCCAGGGTGGGCTCTGGGGCCAACGTCCTGACTTTC
CDR3 protein: CASSEARVGSGANVLTF
D gene: -
J gene: TRBJ2-6
V gene: TRBV5-1
clone size: -

CDR3 DNA: TGTGCCAGCAGCCGCAGGGGCTCCCCAAACTATGGCTACACCTTC
CDR3 protein: CASSRRGSPNYGYTF
D gene: -
J gene: TRBJ1-2
V gene: TRBV6-5
clone size: -

CDR3 DNA: TGTGCCAGCACCGGGGACAGGTTTAATGAAAAACTGTTTTTT
CDR3 protein: CASTGDRFNEKLFF
D gene: TRBD1
J gene: TRBJ1-4
V gene: TRBV2
clone size: once

CDR3 DNA: TGTGCCTGGAGTGTAGGTGGGGAGGCTTCACCCCTCCACTTT
CDR3 protein: CAWSVGGEASPLHF
D gene: -
J gene: TRBJ1-6
V gene: TRBV30
clone size: -

CDR3 DNA: TGTGCCAGCGGATACCAAACCTGGGGGAACACTGAAGCTTTCTTT
CDR3 protein: CASGYQTWGNTEAFF
D gene: -
J gene: TRBJ1-1
V gene: TRBV6-5
clone size: -

CDR3 DNA: TGTGCCAGCAGCCAAGTATGGGGCGGGTCACCCCTCCACTTT
CDR3 protein: CASSQVWGGSPLHF
D gene: -
J gene: TRBJ1-6
V gene: TRBV14
clone size: -

CDR3 DNA: TGCAGCGTTGCAGGGGCCAACTATGGCTACACCTTC
CDR3 protein: CSVAGANYGYTF
D gene: -
J gene: TRBJ1-2
V gene: TRBV29-1
clone size: -

CDR3 DNA: TGCGCCAGCAGCGTCCGATTAGCGGGGGACTACGAGCAGTACTTC
CDR3 protein: CASSVRLAGDYEQYF
D gene: TRBD2
J gene: TRBJ2-7
V gene: TRBV5-1
clone size: -

CDR3 DNA: TGTGCCAGCAGCTTATATGGGGGGACGGGACAGAACAATCAGCCCCAGCATTTT
CDR3 protein: CASSLYGGTGQNNQPQHF
D gene: TRBD1
J gene: TRBJ1-5
V gene: TRBV7-8
clone size: -

CDR3 DNA: TGTGCCAGCAGTTCCAGACTAGCGGTTTCCTACGAGCAGTACTTC
CDR3 protein: CASSSRLAVSYEQYF
D gene: TRBD2
J gene: TRBJ2-7
V gene: TRBV7-6
clone size: -

CDR3 DNA: TGTGCCAGCAGCTCTACAGGGGTCAACACTGAAGCTTTCTTT
CDR3 protein: CASSSTGVNTEAFF
D gene: TRBD1
J gene: TRBJ1-1
V gene: TRBV11-2
clone size: -

CDR3 DNA: TGTGCCAGCAGAGCGCCAGGGGCGGCAGATTCACCCCTCCACTTT
CDR3 protein: CASRAPGAADSPLHF
D gene: -
J gene: TRBJ1-6
V gene: TRBV7-2
clone size: -

CDR3 DNA: TGTGCCTGGAGGGAGGCAGGAGGCTCCTACGAGCAGTACTTC
CDR3 protein: CAWREAGGSYEQYF
D gene: -
J gene: TRBJ2-7
V gene: TRBV30
clone size: -

CDR3 DNA: TGTGCCAGTAGTATTACCAGTAACACTGAAGCTTTCTTT
CDR3 protein: CASSITSNTEAFF
D gene: -
J gene: TRBJ1-1
V gene: TRBV19
clone size: -

CDR3 DNA: TGTGCCAGCAGTGGCGGGAGGGCCGGGGATGAGCAGTTCTTC
CDR3 protein: CASSGGRAGDEQFF
D gene: TRBD2
J gene: TRBJ2-1
V gene: TRBV6-4
clone size: few

CDR3 DNA: TGCAGCCCCCGGGGACCTAGGAATGAGCAGTTCTTC
CDR3 protein: CSPRGPRNEQFF
D gene: -
J gene: TRBJ2-1
V gene: TRBV29-1
clone size: -

CDR3 DNA: TGTGCCAGCAGTTTGGCCTTACAAGGGAGGGGCACCGGGGAGCTGTTTTTT
CDR3 protein: CASSLALQGRGTGELFF
D gene: TRBD2
J gene: TRBJ2-2
V gene: TRBV28
clone size: -

CDR3 DNA: TGTGCCAGCAGCGGACGGGGACAGGGGAAGGTAGGGCCCCAGCATTTT
CDR3 protein: CASSGRGQGKVGPQHF
D gene: TRBD1
J gene: TRBJ1-5
V gene: TRBV7-2
clone size: -

CDR3 DNA: TGTGCCAGCAGCTTCACCCGGCACAGGGGGATAGGTACTGAAGCTTTCTTT
CDR3 protein: CASSFTRHRGIGTEAFF
D gene: TRBD1
J gene: TRBJ1-1
V gene: TRBV28
clone size: -

CDR3 DNA: TGTGCCAGCAGCGACCGGGACAGAGGCTACGAGCAGTACTTC
CDR3 protein: CASSDRDRGYEQYF
D gene: TRBD1
J gene: TRBJ2-7
V gene: TRBV11-1
clone size: -

CDR3 DNA: TGTGCCAGCAGACCCCGGTCGGGGCCTCCTTTCCACGAGCAGTACTTC
CDR3 protein: CASRPRSGPPFHEQYF
D gene: -
J gene: TRBJ2-7
V gene: TRBV6-7
clone size: -

CDR3 DNA: TGCGCCAGCAGACGTGCAACTAATGAAAAACTGTTTTTT
CDR3 protein: CASRRATNEKLFF
D gene: -
J gene: TRBJ1-4
V gene: TRBV5-1
clone size: -

CDR3 DNA: TGTGCCAGCGGCCGTCAGGTATCAGATACGCAGTATTTT
CDR3 protein: CASGRQVSDTQYF
D gene: -
J gene: TRBJ2-3
V gene: TRBV3-1/TRBV3-2
clone size: -

CDR3 DNA: TGTGCCAGCAGCACCACGGAGGCGGGAGGGCAAGATACGCAGTATTTT
CDR3 protein: CASSTTEAGGQDTQYF
D gene: TRBD2
J gene: TRBJ2-3
V gene: TRBV3-1/TRBV3-2
clone size: once

CDR3 DNA: TGTGCCAGCTGCTTAAGGGGGCGCGGTGGCTACACCTTC
CDR3 protein: CASCLRGRGGYTF
D gene: TRBD1
J gene: TRBJ1-2
V gene: TRBV25-1
clone size: -

CDR3 DNA: TGTGCCAGCAGCCAAGATGTTGGGAACACTGAAGCTTTCTTT
CDR3 protein: CASSQDVGNTEAFF
D gene: -
J gene: TRBJ1-1
V gene: TRBV3-1/TRBV3-2
clone size: -

CDR3 DNA: TGCGCCAGCAGCAAGGGGGCTAGCGGGAGGGCCTTTTCCGGGGAGCTGTTTTTT
CDR3 protein: CASSKGASGRAFSGELFF
D gene: TRBD2
J gene: TRBJ2-2
V gene: TRBV5-1
clone size: -

CDR3 DNA: TGCGCCAGCAGCTTGCTGAGGGGGTACACTGAAGCTTTCTTT
CDR3 protein: CASSLLRGYTEAFF
D gene: -
J gene: TRBJ1-1
V gene: TRBV5-1
clone size: few

CDR3 DNA: TGCGCCAGCAGCTTGGTGGCAGACTTTATAGGATCACCCCTCCACTTT
CDR3 protein: CASSLVADFIGSPLHF
D gene: -
J gene: TRBJ1-6
V gene: TRBV5-1
clone size: -

CDR3 DNA: TGTGCCAGTAGATTAGGAGTCCGGCTGGGTAACAATGAGCAGTTCTTC
CDR3 protein: CASRLGVRLGNNEQFF
D gene: -
J gene: TRBJ2-1
V gene: TRBV19
clone size: -

CDR3 DNA: TGTGCCAGTAGTACCGCAGTGAATGAGCAGTTCTTC
CDR3 protein: CASSTAVNEQFF
D gene: -
J gene: TRBJ2-1
V gene: TRBV19
clone size: -

CDR3 DNA: TGTGCCATCGCGAGCCCTGACCGGAACACCGGGGAGCTGTTTTTT
CDR3 protein: CAIASPDRNTGELFF
D gene: -
J gene: TRBJ2-2
V gene: TRBV2
clone size: -

CDR3 DNA: TGCAGCGTTGACTACAGGGTAACTGAAGCTTTCTTT
CDR3 protein: CSVDYRVTEAFF
D gene: -
J gene: TRBJ1-1
V gene: TRBV29-1
clone size: -

CDR3 DNA: TGTGCCAGCCATCAGGGACTAGCGGGAGAGACCCAGTACTTC
CDR3 protein: CASHQGLAGETQYF
D gene: TRBD2
J gene: TRBJ2-5
V gene: TRBV6-5
clone size: -

CDR3 DNA: TGTGCCAGCAGGCCACAGGGAACCGGGGAGCTGTTTTTT
CDR3 protein: CASRPQGTGELFF
D gene: -
J gene: TRBJ2-2
V gene: TRBV28
clone size: -

CDR3 DNA: TGTGCCAGCAGTCTTCCCGGAGAGAGGGCAGATACGCAGTATTTT
CDR3 protein: CASSLPGERADTQYF
D gene: -
J gene: TRBJ2-3
V gene: TRBV3-1/TRBV3-2
clone size: -

CDR3 DNA: TGTGCCAGCAGCTGGTCCGGGACTAGTCCCGAGACCCAGTACTTC
CDR3 protein: CASSWSGTSPETQYF
D gene: TRBD2
J gene: TRBJ2-5
V gene: TRBV5-4
clone size: once

CDR3 DNA: TGTGCCAGCAGTGAATTTTTCAGGGTCGGGAACACTGAAGCTTTCTTT
CDR3 protein: CASSEFFRVGNTEAFF
D gene: -
J gene: TRBJ1-1
V gene: TRBV2
clone size: once

CDR3 DNA: TGCGCCAGCAGCCACGGTGGCACTGAAGCTTTCTTT
CDR3 protein: CASSHGGTEAFF
D gene: -
J gene: TRBJ1-1
V gene: TRBV4-1
clone size: once

CDR3 DNA: TGTGCCAGCAGCGTGAGGCTAGCGGGGAGCCCAGAGACCCAGTACTTC
CDR3 protein: CASSVRLAGSPETQYF
D gene: TRBD2
J gene: TRBJ2-5
V gene: TRBV13
clone size: -

CDR3 DNA: TGCGCCAGCAGCCAAGTGGCCGGGACAGGGAGCTACGAGCAGTACTTC
CDR3 protein: CASSQVAGTGSYEQYF
D gene: TRBD1
J gene: TRBJ2-7
V gene: TRBV4-1
clone size: once

CDR3 DNA: TGCAGTGCTAGTAGGACGAACAATGAGCAGTTCTTC
CDR3 protein: CSASRTNNEQFF
D gene: -
J gene: TRBJ2-1
V gene: TRBV20-1
clone size: -

CDR3 DNA: TGTGCCAGCAGCCGGACTAGCGGCCTCGGGGGTACGCAGTATTTT
CDR3 protein: CASSRTSGLGGTQYF
D gene: TRBD2
J gene: TRBJ2-3
V gene: TRBV28
clone size: -

CDR3 DNA: TGTGCCAGCAGTTGGGCTTCTAATCAGCCCCAGCATTTT
CDR3 protein: CASSWASNQPQHF
D gene: -
J gene: TRBJ1-5
V gene: TRBV28
clone size: -

CDR3 DNA: TGTGCCAGCAGCCAAGACTTTGTCGTCGGGACAGATACGCAGTATTTT
CDR3 protein: CASSQDFVVGTDTQYF
D gene: -
J gene: TRBJ2-3
V gene: TRBV14
clone size: -

CDR3 DNA: TGCAGCGTATCGGGACGCCTCTACAATGAGCAGTTCTTC
CDR3 protein: CSVSGRLYNEQFF
D gene: -
J gene: TRBJ2-1
V gene: TRBV29-1
clone size: -

CDR3 DNA: TGTGCCAGCTCACCACTGCTTCAGGGGGAGGGCACTGAAGCTTTCTTT
CDR3 protein: CASSPLLQGEGTEAFF
D gene: TRBD1
J gene: TRBJ1-1
V gene: TRBV18
clone size: -

CDR3 DNA: TGCGCCAGCAGCTCAGGGTACGAAAAACTGTTTTTT
CDR3 protein: CASSSGYEKLFF
D gene: -
J gene: TRBJ1-4
V gene: TRBV5-1
clone size: once

CDR3 DNA: TGTGCCAGCAGCGCTCAGGGTTTTCAGCCCCAGCATTTT
CDR3 protein: CASSAQGFQPQHF
D gene: -
J gene: TRBJ1-5
V gene: TRBV2
clone size: -